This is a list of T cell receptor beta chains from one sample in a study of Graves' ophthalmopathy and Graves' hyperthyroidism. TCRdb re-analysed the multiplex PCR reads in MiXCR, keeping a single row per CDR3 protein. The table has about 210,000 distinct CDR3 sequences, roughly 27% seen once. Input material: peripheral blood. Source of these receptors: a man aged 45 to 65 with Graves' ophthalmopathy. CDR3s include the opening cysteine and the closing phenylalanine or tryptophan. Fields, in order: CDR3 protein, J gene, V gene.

cdr3_aa: CASSYLGTRTTEAFF
j_call: TRBJ1-1
v_call: TRBV6-2/TRBV6-3

cdr3_aa: CASSLSIIAKNIQYF
j_call: TRBJ2-4
v_call: TRBV27

cdr3_aa: CASSARTESYEQYF
j_call: TRBJ2-7
v_call: TRBV7-2

cdr3_aa: CASRSRAEHYEQYF
j_call: TRBJ2-7
v_call: TRBV19

cdr3_aa: CASSPRQIMTPETQYF
j_call: TRBJ2-5
v_call: TRBV28

cdr3_aa: CSARELTGGFAEQYF
j_call: TRBJ2-7
v_call: TRBV20-1

cdr3_aa: CASSPVGHSQQPQHF
j_call: TRBJ1-5
v_call: TRBV19

cdr3_aa: CASSIRDSGANVLTF
j_call: TRBJ2-6
v_call: TRBV27

cdr3_aa: CASSESDRRVETQYF
j_call: TRBJ2-5
v_call: TRBV10-2

cdr3_aa: CASSPGLAGVNIQYF
j_call: TRBJ2-4
v_call: TRBV27

cdr3_aa: CASSLKSGSGGETQYF
j_call: TRBJ2-5
v_call: TRBV7-2

cdr3_aa: CASKQITGGYEQYF
j_call: TRBJ2-7
v_call: TRBV12-3/TRBV12-4

cdr3_aa: CASSLGNTANQPQHF
j_call: TRBJ1-5
v_call: TRBV12-3/TRBV12-4

cdr3_aa: CASSYPFGNRQQETQYF
j_call: TRBJ2-5
v_call: TRBV6-2/TRBV6-3

cdr3_aa: CASSYLEGTGELFF
j_call: TRBJ2-2
v_call: TRBV6-2/TRBV6-3

cdr3_aa: CASSLGPRDRVYGYTF
j_call: TRBJ1-2
v_call: TRBV5-1

cdr3_aa: CASSLPGRAYEQYF
j_call: TRBJ2-7
v_call: TRBV28

cdr3_aa: CASTEIGGFNQPQHF
j_call: TRBJ1-5
v_call: TRBV6-1

cdr3_aa: CASSLARSATQYF
j_call: TRBJ2-5
v_call: TRBV12-3/TRBV12-4

cdr3_aa: CSATTGAGANVLTF
j_call: TRBJ2-6
v_call: TRBV20-1

cdr3_aa: CSAWQGAAGTGELFF
j_call: TRBJ2-2
v_call: TRBV29-1

cdr3_aa: CASTFGGGGETQYF
j_call: TRBJ2-5
v_call: TRBV6-2/TRBV6-3

cdr3_aa: CASSPHRGNAEAFF
j_call: TRBJ1-1
v_call: TRBV6-2/TRBV6-3

cdr3_aa: CASSVGLAGPQGEQYF
j_call: TRBJ2-7
v_call: TRBV2

cdr3_aa: CASRPGGGNYYEQYF
j_call: TRBJ2-7
v_call: TRBV6-1

cdr3_aa: CASSVEGGETQYF
j_call: TRBJ2-5
v_call: TRBV5-1

cdr3_aa: CASSKNRDRGGGETQYF
j_call: TRBJ2-5
v_call: TRBV28

cdr3_aa: CASSFNIQETQYF
j_call: TRBJ2-5
v_call: TRBV7-8

cdr3_aa: CSVGGGGFETQYF
j_call: TRBJ2-5
v_call: TRBV29-1